This T cell receptor (beta chain) originates from a study of blood T cell repertoires in COVID-19. The V gene end was trimmed by 5 bases and the J gene end by 4 bases; junction bases not matched to a gene: 9. Germline CDR1 and CDR2: SGHNT and YENEEA. The CDR3 is made up of 16 amino acids. Sequencing used immunoSEQ multiplex PCR; TCRdb keeps in-frame clones, though not all of them. Seen here are about 300,000 clones, just over 85% observed once, and the top ten hold about 9.4%. Researchers sorted participants into cohorts using their self-reported clinical history. The chain couples TRBV11-3 to TRBJ2-3; 10 bases match TRBD2. Material for sequencing was PBMCs or T cells enriched from blood (not recorded which). The clonotype was recovered from a woman under 30 who had recovered from COVID-19. In nucleotides, the CDR3 is TGTGCCAGCAGCCCGGCGGCTAGCGGGGGTTCAGATACGCAGTATTTT. Protein: CASSPAASGGSDTQYF. The whole variable domain, filled in from reference TRBV11-3 and TRBJ2-3, reads EAGVVQSPRYKIIEKKQPVAFWCNPISGHNTLYWYLQNLGQGPELLIRYENEEAVDDSQLPKDRFSAERLKGVDSTLKIQPAELGDSAVYLCASSPAASGGSDTQYFGPGTRLTVL.